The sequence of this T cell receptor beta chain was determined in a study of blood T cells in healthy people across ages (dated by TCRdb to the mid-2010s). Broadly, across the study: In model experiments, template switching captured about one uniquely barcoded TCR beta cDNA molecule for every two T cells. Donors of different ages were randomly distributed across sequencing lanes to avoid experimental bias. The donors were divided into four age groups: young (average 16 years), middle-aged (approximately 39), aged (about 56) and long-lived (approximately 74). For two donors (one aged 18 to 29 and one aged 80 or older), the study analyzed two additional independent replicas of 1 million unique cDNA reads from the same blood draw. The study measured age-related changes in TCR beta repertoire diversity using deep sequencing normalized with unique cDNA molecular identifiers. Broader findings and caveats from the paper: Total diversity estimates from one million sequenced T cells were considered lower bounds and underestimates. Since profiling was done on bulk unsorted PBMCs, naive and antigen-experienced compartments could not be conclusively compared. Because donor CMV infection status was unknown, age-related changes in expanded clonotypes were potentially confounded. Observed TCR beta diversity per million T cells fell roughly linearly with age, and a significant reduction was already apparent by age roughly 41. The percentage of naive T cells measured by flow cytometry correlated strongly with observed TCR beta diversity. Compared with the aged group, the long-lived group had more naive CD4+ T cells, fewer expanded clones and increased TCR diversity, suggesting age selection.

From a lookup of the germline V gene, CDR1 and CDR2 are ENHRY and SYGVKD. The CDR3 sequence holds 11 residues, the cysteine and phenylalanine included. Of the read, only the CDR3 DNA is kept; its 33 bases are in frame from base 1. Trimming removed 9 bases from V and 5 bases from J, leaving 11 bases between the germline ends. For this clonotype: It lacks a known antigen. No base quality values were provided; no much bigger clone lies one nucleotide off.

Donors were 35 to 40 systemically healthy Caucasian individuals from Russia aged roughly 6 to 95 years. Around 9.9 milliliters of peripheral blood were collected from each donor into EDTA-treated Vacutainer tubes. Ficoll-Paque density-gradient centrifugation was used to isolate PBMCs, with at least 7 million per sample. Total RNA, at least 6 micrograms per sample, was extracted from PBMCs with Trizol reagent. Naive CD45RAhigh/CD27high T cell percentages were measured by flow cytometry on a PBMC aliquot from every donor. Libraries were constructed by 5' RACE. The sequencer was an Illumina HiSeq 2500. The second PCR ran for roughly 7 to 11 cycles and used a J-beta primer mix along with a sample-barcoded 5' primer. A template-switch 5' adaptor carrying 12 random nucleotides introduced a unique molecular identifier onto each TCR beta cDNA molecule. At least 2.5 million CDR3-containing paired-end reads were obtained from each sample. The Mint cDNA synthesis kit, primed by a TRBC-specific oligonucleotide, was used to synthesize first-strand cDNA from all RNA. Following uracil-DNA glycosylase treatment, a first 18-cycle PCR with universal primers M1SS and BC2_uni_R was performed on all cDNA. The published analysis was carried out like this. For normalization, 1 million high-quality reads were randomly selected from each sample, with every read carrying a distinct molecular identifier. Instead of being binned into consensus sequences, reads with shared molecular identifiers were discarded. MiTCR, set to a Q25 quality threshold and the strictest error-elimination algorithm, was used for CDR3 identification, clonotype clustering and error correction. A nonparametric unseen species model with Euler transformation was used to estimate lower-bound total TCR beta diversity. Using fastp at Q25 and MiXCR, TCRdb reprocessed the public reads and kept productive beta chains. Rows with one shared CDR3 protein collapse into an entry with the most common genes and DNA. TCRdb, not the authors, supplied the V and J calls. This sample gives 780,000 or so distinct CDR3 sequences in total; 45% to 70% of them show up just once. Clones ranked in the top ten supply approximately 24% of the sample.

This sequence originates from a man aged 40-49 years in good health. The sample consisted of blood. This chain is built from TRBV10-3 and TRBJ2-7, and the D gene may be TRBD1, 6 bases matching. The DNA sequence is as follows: TGTGCCATGGGAGACAGGAACGAGCAGTACTTC. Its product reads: CAMGDRNEQYF.